The 24 T cell receptor beta chains given below trace back to one sample, sequenced in a study of blood T cell repertoires in COVID-19. The assay was immunoSEQ multiplex PCR, and TCRdb's table has in-frame clones only and misses some. The sample contains around 300,000 clones, 89% of which appear only once. Specimen: PBMCs or T cells enriched from blood (not recorded which). The receptor source for this set is a woman in her thirties or forties who had recovered from COVID-19.

The chain is built from TRBV4-1 and TRBJ2-7, with 10 bases aligning to TRBD2. This CDR3 has 18 amino acids. After removal of 6 bases from V and 2 bases from J, the junction contained 16 bases not matched to a gene. The germline V gene has CDR1 MGHRA and CDR2 YSYEKL. The chain's CDR3 is CASSPLAGSTNAPYEQYF. For the CDR3, the DNA is TGCGCCAGCAGTCCACTAGCGGGGAGCACCAACGCGCCCTACGAGCAGTACTTC.

The genes are TRBV2 and TRBJ2-1; 8 bases are shared with TRBD2. The J segment lost 6 bases and the V segment lost 7 bases, leaving 11 bases of the junction unmatched. Germline V CDR1 and CDR2: SNHLY, FYNNEI. The CDR3 is 15 residues long. CDR3 sequence reads: CASIEEGTSFNEQFF. CDR3 nucleotide sequence: TGTGCCAGCATCGAAGAGGGGACTAGTTTCAATGAGCAGTTCTTC. The full variable domain, in which reference TRBV2 and TRBJ2-1 provide the parts outside the CDR3, is EPEVTQTPSHQVTQMGQEVILRCVPISNHLYFYWYRQILGQKVEFLVSFYNNEISEKSEIFDDQFSVERPDGSNFTLKIRSTKLEDSAMYFCASIEEGTSFNEQFFGPGTRLTVL.

The CDR3, as DNA: TGTGCCAGTAGCGTCGGGACATCGCCCGAAGGCTACACCTTC. Encoded protein: CASSVGTSPEGYTF. V usage is TRBV19 and J usage is TRBJ1-2; possible D gene TRBD1, 6 bases. The CDR3 is 14 residues long. V gave up 6 bases and J gave up 8 bases, with 19 bases separating them. Germline CDR1 reads LNHDA; CDR2 reads SQIVND (reference sequence). The whole variable domain, filled in from reference TRBV19 and TRBJ1-2, reads DGGITQSPKYLFRKEGQNVTLSCEQNLNHDAMYWYRQDPGQGLRLIYYSQIVNDFQKGDIAEGYSVSREKKESFPLTVTSAQKNPTAFYLCASSVGTSPEGYTFGSGTRLTVV.

This chain links TRBV7-3 with TRBJ2-1; 11 nucleotides agree with TRBD2. In germline, CDR1 is SGHTA, CDR2 FQGTGA. This CDR3 is 15 amino acids long. With V trimmed by 4 bases and J by 4 bases, 3 bases remained unmatched. CDR3 protein: CASSSRLAGYNEQFF. CDR3 coding DNA: TGTGCCAGCAGCTCAAGACTAGCGGGGTACAATGAGCAGTTCTTC.

The genes are TRBV7-9 and TRBJ2-1; 7 bases fit TRBD1. This CDR3 is 17 amino acids long. The V gene's germline CDR1 is SEHNR and CDR2 FQNEAQ (reference sequence). V lost 4 bases, J lost 2 bases, and 11 bases stayed unmatched. CDR3 bases: TGTGCCAGCAGCTACCCAGGGACAGTCGGCGCCTACAATGAGCAGTTCTTC. It translates to CASSYPGTVGAYNEQFF.

The chain has TRBV2 and TRBJ1-6, with TRBD1 as a possible D gene (6 bases). This CDR3 is built from 13 residues. The V and J ends lost 8 bases and 14 bases respectively, with 19 bases between them. Germline V lookup: CDR1 SNHLY, CDR2 FYNNEI. The CDR3 DNA reads TGTGCCAGCGTCCGGGCTCGAGAGGGGGCCCTCCACTTT. This encodes CASVRAREGALHF.

This sequence joins TRBV5-1 and TRBJ1-1; possible D gene TRBD1, 5 bases. The CDR3 is 14 amino acids. Trimming left V 0 bases short and J 6 bases short, with 12 bases between. Germline V gene data show CDR1 as SGHRS and CDR2 as YFSETQ. CDR3 in amino acids: CASSLGGPTAEAFF. CDR3 in DNA: TGCGCCAGCAGCTTGGGGGGCCCGACCGCTGAAGCTTTCTTT.

CDR3 sequence: CASSWDNLNTEAFF. The CDR3 DNA sequence: TGTGCCAGCAGCTGGGACAATTTGAACACTGAAGCTTTCTTT. The chain links TRBV11-2 to TRBJ1-1, with a possible D match to TRBD1 (6 bases). V shed 4 bases and J shed 0 bases, with 9 bases lying between them. The CDR3 totals 14 residues. Germline-derived CDR1 and CDR2 are SGHAT and FQNNGV.

V is TRBV9 and J is TRBJ2-2, with TRBD1 identical over 9 bases. Trimming at V came to 1 base and at J to 0 bases, leaving 4 bases not matched to a gene. CDR1 and CDR2 from the germline V gene are SGDLS and YYNGEE. The CDR3 contains 17 residues. CDR3 amino acids: CASSVTRDRANTGELFF. CDR3 DNA sequence: TGTGCCAGCAGCGTAACCCGGGACAGGGCGAACACCGGGGAGCTGTTTTTT.

A word on this clone: The same CDR3 can be traced to other DNA sequences in this sample. The chain employs TRBV5-1 and TRBJ1-2; 8 bases line up with TRBD1. Germline CDR1 and CDR2: SGHRS and YFSETQ. CDR3 size: 15 residues. J lost 1 base, V lost 2 bases, and 4 bases had no gene match. CDR3 DNA: TGCGCCAGCAGCTTAGGACAGGGCGTTAACTATGGCTACACCTTC. This gives the protein CASSLGQGVNYGYTF.

The rearrangement uses TRBV10-3 and TRBJ1-6, with D unclear. Germline V gene sequence: CDR1 ENHRY, CDR2 SYGVKD. The V end was cut by 3 bases, the J end by 5 bases, with 11 bases between. The CDR3 extends over 15 amino acids. This chain's CDR3 is CAISESLANNSPLHF. In nucleotides, the CDR3 is TGTGCCATCAGTGAAAGCTTAGCGAATAATTCACCCCTCCACTTT.

The gene calls are TRBV5-6 and TRBJ2-7; the D is unclear. The V gene lost 2 bases and the J gene lost 5 bases, with 8 bases spanning the gap. The CDR3 length is 12 residues. CDR1 is SGHDT, CDR2 YYEEEE, per germline. CDR3 nucleotides: TGTGCCAGCAGCTTTGGCCGGGACGAGCAGTACTTC. Amino acids: CASSFGRDEQYF.

V is TRBV10-3 and J is TRBJ1-2; TRBD1 aligns across 7 bases. V was clipped by 3 bases and J by 2 bases; unmatched bases: 6. Germline V gene data show CDR1 as ENHRY and CDR2 as SYGVKD. The CDR3 runs 15 residues. As DNA, the CDR3 is TGTGCCATCAGTGACCCGGGACAGAAGAACTATGGCTACACCTTC. Translating it yields CAISDPGQKNYGYTF.

The rearrangement uses TRBV2 and TRBJ2-3; 8 bases match TRBD1. Germline V gene lookup returns CDR1 SNHLY and CDR2 FYNNEI. Unmatched junction bases numbered 7, after V lost 4 bases and J lost 4 bases. This CDR3 is built from 15 residues. This chain's CDR3 is CASSARQGMADTQYF. Written as DNA, the CDR3 is TGTGCCAGCAGTGCGCGACAGGGGATGGCAGATACGCAGTATTTT.

The chain recombines TRBV5-1 with TRBJ1-1; D is possibly TRBD1 (5 bases). CDR3 size: 14 residues. Germline values: CDR1 SGHRS, CDR2 YFSETQ. V shed 0 bases and J shed 0 bases, with 6 bases lying between them. The DNA of the CDR3 is TGCGCCAGCAGCTTGGCAGGGATGAACACTGAAGCTTTCTTT. Its protein is CASSLAGMNTEAFF.

V usage is TRBV11-3 and J usage is TRBJ2-2, with D unresolved. Trimming shortened V by 5 bases and J by 0 bases, and 7 bases separated the two germline ends. The CDR3 sequence is 14 residues long. CDR1 SGHNT and CDR2 YENEEA come from the germline V gene. The CDR3 DNA sequence: TGTGCCAGCAGCCCCCATCCGAACACCGGGGAGCTGTTTTTT. Encoded protein: CASSPHPNTGELFF.

V usage is TRBV19 and J usage is TRBJ1-5; D is unclear. V lost 5 bases, J lost 0 bases, and 5 bases lay in between. The CDR3 totals 13 residues. The V gene's germline CDR1 is LNHDA and CDR2 SQIVND (reference sequence). CDR3 coding DNA: TGTGCCAGTAGTCACAGTAGCAATCAGCCCCAGCATTTT. This sequence encodes CASSHSSNQPQHF.

The genes are TRBV10-1 and TRBJ1-5; D unclear. Trimming left V 5 bases short and J 1 base short, with 12 bases between. Germline CDR1 reads WNHNN; CDR2 reads SYGVQD (reference sequence). CDR3 length: 15 residues. The DNA of the CDR3 is TGCGCCAGCAGTCTAAGACCGGGGAGCAATCAGCCCCAGCATTTT. Amino acid sequence: CASSLRPGSNQPQHF.

V gene TRBV5-1 combines with J gene TRBJ1-2, with a tentative D call TRBD1 (6 bases). Trimming removed 4 bases from V and 4 bases from J, with 14 bases in between. The CDR3 extends over 14 amino acids. Germline values: CDR1 SGHRS, CDR2 YFSETQ. This CDR3 is CASSPWTVSYGYTF. For the CDR3, the DNA is TGCGCCAGCAGCCCCTGGACAGTAAGCTATGGCTACACCTTC.

The chain links TRBV9 to TRBJ2-3; D remains unclear. CDR1 and CDR2 from the germline V gene are SGDLS and YYNGEE. V lost 4 bases to trimming and J lost 5 bases, with 8 bases between them. The CDR3 runs 12 residues. The CDR3 sequence is CASSLSRDTQYF. The CDR3 region has the DNA TGTGCCAGCAGCCTCTCTAGAGATACGCAGTATTTT. The variable domain in full, with the rest retrieved from reference TRBV9 and TRBJ2-3, is DSGVTQTPKHLITATGQRVTLRCSPRSGDLSVYWYQQSLDQGLQFLIQYYNGEERAKGNILERFSAQQFPDLHSELNLSSLELGDSALYFCASSLSRDTQYFGPGTRLTVL.

The gene calls are TRBV19 and TRBJ2-5; D is possibly TRBD1 (5 bases). Germline values: CDR1 LNHDA, CDR2 SQIVND (reference sequence). The CDR3 length is 15 residues. The V end lost 4 bases, the J end lost 2 bases, and 14 bases lay between the germline ends. The CDR3 sequence: CASSKAGLGQETQYF. DNA for the CDR3: TGTGCCAGTAGTAAGGCAGGGCTAGGGCAAGAGACCCAGTACTTC.

This clone was seen just once. This sequence joins TRBV12-5 and TRBJ2-3; TRBD1 matches 9 bases. The germline CDR1 and CDR2 sequences are LGHNT and FRNRAP. Trimming took 6 bases from V and 7 from J; bases not matched to a gene: 8. This CDR3 is built from 14 residues. CDR3 residues: CASGETGGGNTQYF. The CDR3 DNA sequence: TGTGCTAGTGGGGAAACAGGGGGCGGAAATACGCAGTATTTT. The entire variable domain, with the rest obtained from reference TRBV12-5 and TRBJ2-3, is as follows: DARVTQTPRHKVTEMGQEVTMRCQPILGHNTVFWYRQTMMQGLELLAYFRNRAPLDDSGMPKDRFSAEMPDATLATLKIQPSEPRDSAVYFCASGETGGGNTQYFGPGTRLTVL.

This CDR3 is CASSERTGYQGVLTF. The DNA for the CDR3 is TGTGCCAGCAGCGAACGGACAGGATATCAAGGCGTCCTGACTTTC. This chain uses TRBV4-2 with TRBJ2-6; 7 bases are a match to TRBD1. Germline V gene lookup returns CDR1 LGHNA and CDR2 YNFKEQ. Trimming removed 5 bases from V and 12 bases from J; junction bases left unmatched: 13. The CDR3 is made up of 15 amino acids.

The chain joins TRBV7-2 to TRBJ1-2, with 8 bases lining up with TRBD1. Unmatched junction bases numbered 5, after V lost 5 bases and J lost 3 bases. In germline, CDR1 is SGHTA, CDR2 FQGNSA. This CDR3 has 14 amino acids. The CDR3 region is CASSMDRDDYGYTF. CDR3 in DNA: TGTGCCAGCAGCATGGACAGGGACGACTATGGCTACACCTTC.